This note documents a single TCR beta chain sequence. The antigen remains undetermined. These data are taken from a study of B cell selection in AIRE deficiency. The study's findings and limits: Shorter CDR3s marked shared Treg sequences, biased toward few non-templated insertions.

The sorted conventional CD4 T cells were gated as CD4+CD127+. V lost 5 bases and J lost 7, with 11 bases in between. Germline V CDR1 and CDR2: SGHNT, YENEEA. This CDR3 contains 13 residues. The repertoire was sequenced with immunoSEQ multiplex PCR; TCRdb's copy has only in-frame clones and lacks some. The profile covers roughly 25,000 clones, with roughly 97% appearing a single time and 0.22% taken by the ten largest. Sequencing input: CD4+CD127+ conventional T cells sorted from PBMCs. This chain joins TRBV11-3 and TRBJ2-2; D may correspond to TRBD1 or TRBD2 (5 bases each). The receptor's source is a human donor in good health. The CDR3 here is CASSPLGGGELFF. CDR3 bases: TGTGCCAGCAGCCCCCTTGGGGGCGGGGAGCTGTTTTTT.